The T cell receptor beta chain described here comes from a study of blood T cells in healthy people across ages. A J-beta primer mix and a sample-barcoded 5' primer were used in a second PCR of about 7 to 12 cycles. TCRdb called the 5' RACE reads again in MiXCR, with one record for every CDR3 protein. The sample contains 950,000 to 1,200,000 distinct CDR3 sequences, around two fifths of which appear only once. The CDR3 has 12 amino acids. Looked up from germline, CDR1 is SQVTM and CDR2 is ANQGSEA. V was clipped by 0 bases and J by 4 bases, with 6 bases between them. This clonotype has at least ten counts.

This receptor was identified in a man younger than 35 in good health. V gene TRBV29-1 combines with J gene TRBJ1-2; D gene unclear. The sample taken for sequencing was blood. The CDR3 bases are TGCAGCGTTGAAGATATAACCTATGGCTACACCTTC. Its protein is CSVEDITYGYTF.